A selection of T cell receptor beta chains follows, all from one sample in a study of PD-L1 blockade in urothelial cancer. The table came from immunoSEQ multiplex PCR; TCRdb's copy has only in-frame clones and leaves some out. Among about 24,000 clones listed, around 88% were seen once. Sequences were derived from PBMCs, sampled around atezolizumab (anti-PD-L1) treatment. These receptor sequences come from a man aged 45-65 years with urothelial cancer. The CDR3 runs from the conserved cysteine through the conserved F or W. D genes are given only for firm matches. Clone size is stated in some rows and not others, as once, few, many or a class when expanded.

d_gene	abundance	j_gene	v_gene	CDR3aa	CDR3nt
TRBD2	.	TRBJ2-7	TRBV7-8	CASSLVGTTYEQYF	TGTGCCAGCAGCTTAGTAGGGACTACCTACGAGCAGTACTTC
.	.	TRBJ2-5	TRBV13	CASSLGLSQETQYF	TGTGCCAGCAGCTTAGGCCTTTCCCAAGAGACCCAGTACTTC
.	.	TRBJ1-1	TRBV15	CATSRDWRNTEAFF	TGTGCCACCAGCAGAGATTGGAGGAACACTGAAGCTTTCTTT
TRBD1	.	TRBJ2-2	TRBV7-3	CASSRDRGNTGELFF	TGTGCCAGCAGCCGGGACAGGGGAAACACCGGGGAGCTGTTTTTT
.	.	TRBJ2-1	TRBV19	CASNRDSYNEQFF	TGTGCCAGTAACAGGGACTCCTACAATGAGCAGTTCTTC
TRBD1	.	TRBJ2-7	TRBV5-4	CASSFGTAFYEQYF	TGTGCCAGCAGCTTCGGGACAGCCTTCTACGAGCAGTACTTC
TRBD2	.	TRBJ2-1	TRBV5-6	CASSPGTSGRAGNEQFF	TGTGCCAGCAGCCCCGGGACTAGCGGGAGGGCGGGCAATGAGCAGTTCTTC
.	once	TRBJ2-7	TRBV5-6	CASSLSHEQYF	TGTGCCAGCAGCTTGTCTCACGAGCAGTACTTC
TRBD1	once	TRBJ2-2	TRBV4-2	CASSPRTGNTGELFF	TGTGCCAGCAGCCCCAGGACAGGGAACACCGGGGAGCTGTTTTTT
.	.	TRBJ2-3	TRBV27	CASSSRGRPDTQYF	TGTGCCAGCAGTTCCAGGGGTAGGCCAGATACGCAGTATTTT
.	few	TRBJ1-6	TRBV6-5	CASSMLGQNNSPLHF	TGTGCCAGCAGCATGCTGGGACAAAATAATTCACCCCTCCACTTT
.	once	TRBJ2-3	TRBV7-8	CASSLGGERPQYF	TGTGCCAGCAGCCTCGGCGGGGAGAGGCCGCAGTATTTT
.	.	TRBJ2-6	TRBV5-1	CASSLGEGSGANVLTF	TGCGCCAGCAGCTTGGGAGAGGGCTCTGGGGCCAACGTCCTGACTTTC
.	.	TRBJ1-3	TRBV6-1	CASSGIQGPFGNTIYF	TGTGCCAGCAGTGGCATCCAGGGTCCGTTTGGAAACACCATATATTTT
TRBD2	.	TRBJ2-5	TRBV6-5	CASSYSGTSGGETQYF	TGTGCCAGCAGTTACTCCGGGACTAGCGGGGGGGAGACCCAGTACTTC